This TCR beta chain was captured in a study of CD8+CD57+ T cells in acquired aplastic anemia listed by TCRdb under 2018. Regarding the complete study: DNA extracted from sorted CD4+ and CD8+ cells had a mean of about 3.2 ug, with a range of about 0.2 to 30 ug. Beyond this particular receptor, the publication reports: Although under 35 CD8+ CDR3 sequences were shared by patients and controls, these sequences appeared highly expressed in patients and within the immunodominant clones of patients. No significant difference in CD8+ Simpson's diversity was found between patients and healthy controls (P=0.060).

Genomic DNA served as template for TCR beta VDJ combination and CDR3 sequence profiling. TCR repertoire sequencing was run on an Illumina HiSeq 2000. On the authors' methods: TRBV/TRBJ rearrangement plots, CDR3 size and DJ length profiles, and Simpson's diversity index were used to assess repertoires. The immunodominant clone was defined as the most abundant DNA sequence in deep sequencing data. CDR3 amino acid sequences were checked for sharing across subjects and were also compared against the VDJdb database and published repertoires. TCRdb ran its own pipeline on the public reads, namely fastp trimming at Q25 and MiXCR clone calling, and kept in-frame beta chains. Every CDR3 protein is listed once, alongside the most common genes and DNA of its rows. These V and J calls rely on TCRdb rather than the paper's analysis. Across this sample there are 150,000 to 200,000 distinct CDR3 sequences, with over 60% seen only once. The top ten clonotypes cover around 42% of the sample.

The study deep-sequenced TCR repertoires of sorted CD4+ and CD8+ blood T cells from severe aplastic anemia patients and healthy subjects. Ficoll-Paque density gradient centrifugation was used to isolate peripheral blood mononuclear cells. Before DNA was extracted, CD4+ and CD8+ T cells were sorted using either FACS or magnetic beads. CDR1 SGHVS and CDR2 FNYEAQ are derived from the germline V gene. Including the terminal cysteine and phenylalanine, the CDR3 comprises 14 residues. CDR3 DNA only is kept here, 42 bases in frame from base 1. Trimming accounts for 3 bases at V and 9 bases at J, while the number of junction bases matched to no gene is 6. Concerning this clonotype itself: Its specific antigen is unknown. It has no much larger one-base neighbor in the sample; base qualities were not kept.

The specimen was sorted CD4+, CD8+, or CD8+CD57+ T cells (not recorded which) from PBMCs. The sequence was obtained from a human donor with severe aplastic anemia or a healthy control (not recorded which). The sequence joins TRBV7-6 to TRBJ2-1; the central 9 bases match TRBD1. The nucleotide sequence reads TGTGCCAGCAGCTTCGGGACAGGGCGGGGTGAGCAGTTCTTC. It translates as CASSFGTGRGEQFF.